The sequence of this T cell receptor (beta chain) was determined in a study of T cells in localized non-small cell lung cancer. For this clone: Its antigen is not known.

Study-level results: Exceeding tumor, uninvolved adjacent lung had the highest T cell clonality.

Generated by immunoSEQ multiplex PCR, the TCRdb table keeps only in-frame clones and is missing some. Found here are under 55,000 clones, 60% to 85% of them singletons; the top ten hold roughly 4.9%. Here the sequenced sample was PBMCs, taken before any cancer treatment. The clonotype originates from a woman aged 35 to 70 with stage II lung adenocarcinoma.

This chain's CDR3 is CASRLPGTWETQYF. The CDR3 DNA is TGTGCCAGCAGGCTACCAGGGACGTGGGAGACCCAGTACTTC. The V and J genes are TRBV6-1 and TRBJ2-5; D possibly uses TRBD1 or TRBD2 (5 bases each). V lost 6 bases and J 5 bases, leaving 16 bases between the germline ends. CDR3 length: 14 amino acids. Germline V CDR1 and CDR2: MNHNS, SASEGT.